This T cell receptor (beta chain) came from a study of identical twins. Notes on the study in general: Fewer insertions marked abundant cord blood beta clonotypes; young adult naive trended weakly, memory not at all. Shared out-of-frame alpha sequences (those common to twins) showed excess low generation probability. The degree of excess twin sharing was weaker in beta out-of-frame sequences.

V dropped 3 bases and J dropped 10 bases, with 16 bases sitting between them. The CDR3 length is 13 residues. Per the germline V gene, CDR1 is DFQATT and CDR2 is SNEGSKA (reference sequence). From the 5' RACE reads, TCRdb called clonotypes with MiXCR, one entry per CDR3 protein. This table holds about 530,000 distinct CDR3 sequences, about 20% found once. Only a few counts were recorded for this clonotype. Its antigen is as yet unknown. A further study also used this sample, focusing on yellow fever vaccine responses in identical twins.

The receptor was derived from a woman aged 18-35 years in good health. This sequence joins TRBV20-1 and TRBJ2-1, with D perhaps matching TRBD2 (7 bases). Sequencing was done on a sample of CD4+ T cells sorted from blood. In DNA, the CDR3 is TGCAGTGCTAGTTCCAGCGGGACAACCGAGCAGTTCTTC. Translated, it gives CSASSSGTTEQFF.